This T cell receptor (beta chain) is from a study of shared clonotypes between healthy human individuals. Study conclusions and caveats: Limited genetic and exposure-history diversity came from having few donors. For sorted subsets, rarefaction showed incomplete sequencing despite large depth.

Sequencing was performed with immunoSEQ multiplex PCR; in TCRdb, only in-frame clones are kept and a portion is missing. The repertoire holds about 2.4 million clones, with approximately 93% as singletons. About this clone itself: Its cognate antigen is unknown.

V shed 6 bases and J 5 bases; nucleotides not matched to a gene: 2. This CDR3 has 12 amino acids. The germline CDR1 and CDR2 sequences are MGHDK and SYGVNS. This chain joins TRBV25-1 and TRBJ2-7; 9 positions match TRBD1. Material for sequencing was naive CD4+ T cells from PBMCs. Specified subset: CD45RA+ positively selected. The TCR was taken from a man between 18 and 35 years old in good health. Some clones in this sample may be carry-over from other donors' samples. CDR3 bases: TGTGCCAGCAGCGGGACAGGGAACGAGCAGTACTTC. Translation: CASSGTGNEQYF.